This TCR beta chain came from a study of a mutant IDH1 vaccine in newly diagnosed glioma. Turning to the study itself: The treated population exhibited a male proportion of about 62%, a female proportion of roughly 40%, and a mean age of about 39 years. Former treatment meant radiotherapy, temozolomide, or both; the majority had gotten both.

As to time point: baseline, week 1 (first vaccination visit). The treatment here: pre-vaccination baseline after standard-of-care therapy. This CDR3 has 14 amino acids. V was trimmed by 8 bases and J by 0 bases, leaving 11 bases between them. Germline CDR1 is MNHNS and CDR2 is SASEGT. Study-level results: Altogether, 85% to 95% of patients exhibited vaccine-induced immune responses.

Method: immunoSEQ multiplex PCR; TCRdb's copy keeps in-frame clones and lacks some. The sample consists of 50,000 or so clones, more than 80% of them appearing once. On this clone: Its specificity is unknown.

The chain recombines TRBV6-1 with TRBJ2-1; D gene ambiguous. The receptor comes from a man aged 18 to 30 with glioma. Sequences were derived from PBMCs, sampled from a glioma patient treated with radiotherapy, temozolomide or both. In nucleotides, the CDR3 is TGTGCCAGCTGGCCTGACCACTCCTACAATGAGCAGTTCTTC. The encoded protein is CASWPDHSYNEQFF.